The next 26 T cell receptor beta chains were all read from a single sample in a study of T cells after yellow fever vaccination. TCRdb called the 5' RACE reads again in MiXCR, with one record for every CDR3 protein. The sample has 230,000 or so distinct CDR3 sequences; around 6.7% are singletons. The material was CD4+ T cells sorted from PBMCs, obtained on the day of the yellow fever booster vaccination. The receptors stem from a man aged 25 to 40 who received the YFV17D yellow fever vaccine.

As for this clonotype: One junction end disagrees with the germline gene, perhaps due to a read error. The chain joins TRBV4-3 to TRBJ2-1; 8 bases map to TRBD2. The CDR3 contains 16 residues. Germline V gene sequence: CDR1 LGHNA, CDR2 YSLEER. CDR3 DNA sequence: TGCGTCAGCAGCCAAGCGATTGGTAGCGGGATGGATGAGCAGTTCTTC. Translated, it gives CVSSQAIGSGMDEQFF.

The chain combines TRBV6-2 or TRBV6-3 with TRBJ2-5, with 8 bases fitting TRBD2. Germline V gives CDR1 MNHEY, CDR2 SVGEGT. The V segment lost 2 bases and the J segment 14 bases; nucleotides outside the gene matches: 10. The CDR3 has 13 amino acids. CDR3 region: CASSYTRSGTIYF. CDR3 in DNA: TGTGCCAGCAGTTACACCCGTAGCGGGACCATCTACTTC.

This clonotype occurred many times. The genes are TRBV5-1 and TRBJ1-4; D is unclear. The CDR3 is 14 residues long. Germline-derived CDR1 and CDR2 are SGHRS and YFSETQ. V lost 1 base to trimming and J lost 2 bases, with 6 bases between them. This CDR3 reads CASSLSGTNEKLFF. The CDR3 DNA follows: TGCGCCAGCAGCTTGAGCGGGACTAATGAAAAACTGTTTTTT.

This clonotype was counted at least ten times. The J gene is TRBJ2-7, the V gene TRBV7-2, with 7 bases fitting TRBD2. Germline V lookup: CDR1 SGHTA, CDR2 FQGNSA. Trimming took 7 bases from V and 0 from J; bases not matched to a gene: 6. CDR3 size: 14 residues. In DNA, the CDR3 is TGTGCCAGCAACGTGGGAGGGAGCTCCTACGAGCAGTACTTC. Translation gives CASNVGGSSYEQYF.

This clonotype was recorded at least ten times. The V gene is TRBV5-1, the J gene TRBJ2-2; D ambiguous. Germline loops: CDR1 SGHRS, CDR2 YFSETQ. The V gene lost 5 bases and the J gene lost 2 bases, with 7 bases spanning the gap. This CDR3 has 13 residues. The CDR3 here is CASSSLNTGELFF. The DNA for the CDR3 is TGCGCCAGCAGTTCTTTAAACACCGGGGAGCTGTTTTTT.

This clonotype was recorded a few times. The chain combines TRBV19 with TRBJ1-3, with 7 positions matching TRBD1. The length of the CDR3 is 13 residues. The ends lost 9 bases at V and 3 bases at J; junction bases unmatched: 5. CDR1 is LNHDA and CDR2 is SQIVND in the germline V gene (reference sequence). The CDR3 reads CASRRQGGNTIYF. The CDR3 bases are TGTGCCAGCAGGAGACAGGGTGGAAACACCATATATTTT.

This clonotype was counted a few times. This chain links TRBV5-4 with TRBJ2-2, with a tentative D call TRBD2 (5 bases). The CDR3 is 15 residues long. Trimming stripped 4 bases from V and 4 bases from J, with 14 bases between. Germline V lookup: CDR1 SGHNT, CDR2 YYREEE (reference sequence). The chain's CDR3 is CASSPIPAGTGELFF. The CDR3 DNA follows: TGTGCCAGCAGCCCGATCCCGGCGGGCACCGGGGAGCTGTTTTTT.

There are many counts of this clonotype. The chain couples TRBV30 to TRBJ2-2; TRBD2 aligns across 10 bases. The CDR3 is 14 residues long. Germline V CDR1 and CDR2: GTSNPN, SVGIG (reference sequence). V was pared by 7 bases and J by 1 base, with 3 bases of the junction left unmatched. The CDR3 coding sequence is TGTGCCTCCCGGACTAGCGGGAACACCGGGGAGCTGTTTTTT. Translation gives CASRTSGNTGELFF.

On this clonotype itself: One end of the junction is discordant with germline, which a read error may explain. The gene calls are TRBV20-1 and TRBJ2-4, with D perhaps matching TRBD1 or TRBD2 (5 bases each). The CDR3 extends over 11 amino acids. Germline CDR1 and CDR2: DFQATT and SNEGSKA (reference sequence). The DNA of the CDR3 is TGCAGTGCTAGCCGCAGAGGGGTCTGGCACTTC. Translation gives CSASRRGVWHF.

This clonotype was detected many times. The rearrangement uses TRBV20-1 and TRBJ2-7, with 11 bases fitting TRBD1. After removal of 7 bases from V and 2 bases from J, the junction contained 7 bases not matched to a gene. The length of the CDR3 is 14 residues. The germline V gene encodes CDR1 DFQATT and CDR2 SNEGSKA (reference sequence). CDR3 region: CSGARDRGTYEQYF. CDR3 bases: TGCAGTGGGGCCCGGGACAGGGGGACCTACGAGCAGTACTTC.

This clonotype was picked up many times. The chain links TRBV7-3 to TRBJ2-3; TRBD1 aligns across 9 bases. Germline-derived CDR1 and CDR2 are SGHTA and FQGTGA. After removal of 7 bases from V and 2 bases from J, the junction contained 7 bases not matched to a gene. This CDR3 region has 15 residues. The CDR3, as DNA: TGTGCCAGCACCCTACAGGGGGCCGACACAGATACGCAGTATTTT. Translating it yields CASTLQGADTDTQYF. Full variable domain (missing parts from reference TRBV7-3 and TRBJ2-3): GAGVSQTPSNKVTEKGKYVELRCDPISGHTALYWYRQSLGQGPEFLIYFQGTGAADDSGLPNDRFFAVRPEGSVSTLKIQRTERGDSAVYLCASTLQGADTDTQYFGPGTRLTVL.

This clonotype has a count of ten or more. The V gene is TRBV7-9, the J gene TRBJ2-3; TRBD2 aligns across 8 bases. CDR1 and CDR2 (germline): SEHNR, FQNEAQ (reference sequence). CDR3 length equals 15 residues. With V trimmed by 2 bases and J by 3 bases, 4 bases remained unmatched. The CDR3 sequence: CASSLNGRATDTQYF. The CDR3 DNA sequence: TGTGCCAGCAGCTTAAACGGGAGGGCGACAGATACGCAGTATTTT.

V usage is TRBV20-1 and J usage is TRBJ2-1; unclear D gene. Germline V gene lookup returns CDR1 DFQATT and CDR2 SNEGSKA (reference sequence). There are 17 residues in the CDR3. Trimming removed 1 base at V and 5 bases at J, with 21 bases between. The CDR3 loop reads CSARAVVGAPLNNEQFF. Here the CDR3 DNA reads TGCAGTGCTAGAGCAGTAGTAGGTGCTCCCTTGAACAATGAGCAGTTCTTC.

The chain carries TRBV11-2 and TRBJ1-6; D gene ambiguous. Trimming pared 6 bases from V and 7 bases from J, leaving 4 bases between. This CDR3 comprises 11 residues. Germline V gene lookup returns CDR1 SGHAT and CDR2 FQNNGV. The DNA of the CDR3 is TGTGCCAGCAGGGGGAATTCACCCCTCCACTTT. It is translated as CASRGNSPLHF. Variable domain in full (rest from reference TRBV11-2 and TRBJ1-6): EAGVAQSPRYKIIEKRQSVAFWCNPISGHATLYWYQQILGQGPKLLIQFQNNGVVDDSQLPKDRFSAERLKGVDSTLKIQPAKLEDSAVYLCASRGNSPLHFGNGTRLTVT.

This clonotype was counted ten times or more. The rearrangement links TRBV10-3 to TRBJ2-5, with 10 nucleotides matching TRBD2. Germline V gene data show CDR1 as ENHRY and CDR2 as SYGVKD. V was pared by 9 bases and J by 2 bases, with 12 bases of the junction left unmatched. The CDR3 consists of 16 residues. The DNA for the CDR3 is TGTGCCATGGGCGCCTCTAGCGGGAGTCGACAAGAGACCCAGTACTTC. It specifies CAMGASSGSRQETQYF.

This clonotype showed up many times. The chain joins TRBV20-1 to TRBJ2-5, with 7 nucleotides matching TRBD1. Germline CDR1 and CDR2: DFQATT and SNEGSKA (reference sequence). The V segment lost 0 bases and the J segment 7 bases; nucleotides outside the gene matches: 11. The CDR3 covers 15 residues. The CDR3 DNA sequence: TGCAGTGCTAGAGATCCCGACAGGGAAAGTGTGACCCAGTACTTC. Translating gives CSARDPDRESVTQYF.

The table lists this clonotype with a few counts. The chain combines TRBV28 with TRBJ2-7; 7 nucleotides match TRBD1. The J segment lost 3 bases and the V segment lost 6 bases, leaving 8 bases of the junction unmatched. This CDR3 region has 14 residues. The germline CDR1 and CDR2 sequences are MDHEN and SYDVKM. The CDR3 nucleotides read TGTGCCAGCAGGTTCACAGGGGTGGGCTACGAGCAGTACTTC. Protein sequence: CASRFTGVGYEQYF. Complete variable domain (other parts from reference TRBV28 and TRBJ2-7): DVKVTQSSRYLVKRTGEKVFLECVQDMDHENMFWYRQDPGLGLRLIYFSYDVKMKEKGDIPEGYSVSREKKERFSLILESASTNQTSMYLCASRFTGVGYEQYFGPGTRLTVT.

This clonotype was observed at least ten times. This sequence joins TRBV2 and TRBJ1-6; no firm D call. The CDR3 extends over 13 amino acids. Germline-derived CDR1 and CDR2 are SNHLY and FYNNEI. V was trimmed by 2 bases and J by 9 bases, leaving 8 bases between them. The CDR3 coding sequence is TGTGCCAGCAGTGAATCGATGGGTTCACCCCTCCACTTT. This codes for CASSESMGSPLHF.

The rearrangement joins TRBV9 to TRBJ2-7; 11 bases align to TRBD2. The length of the CDR3 is 17 residues. The V segment lost 0 bases and the J segment 2 bases; nucleotides outside the gene matches: 7. Germline V lookup: CDR1 SGDLS, CDR2 YYNGEE. DNA of the CDR3: TGTGCCAGCAGCGTAGCTCCTAGCGGGAGGAACGCCTACGAGCAGTACTTC. Its translation: CASSVAPSGRNAYEQYF.

This clonotype came up a few times. The chain carries TRBV10-3 and TRBJ1-5, with 9 bases that match TRBD1. This CDR3 comprises 17 residues. The V gene end was trimmed by 0 bases and the J gene end by 2 bases; junction bases not matched to a gene: 5. Germline values: CDR1 ENHRY, CDR2 SYGVKD. CDR3 DNA: TGTGCCATCAGTGAGTCCCTACAGGGGGCGGGCAATCAGCCCCAGCATTTT. Translated, it gives CAISESLQGAGNQPQHF.

This clonotype has a count of ten or more. The rearrangement joins TRBV6-1 to TRBJ2-7, with 12 positions matching TRBD1. Trimming removed 6 bases from V and 6 bases from J; junction bases left unmatched: 12. Germline CDR1 reads MNHNS; CDR2 reads SASEGT. The CDR3 runs 16 residues. Written as DNA, the CDR3 is TGTGCCAGCAGCACCGATGCGGGACAGGGGGCAGTCGAGCAGTACTTC. It translates to CASSTDAGQGAVEQYF.

This clonotype turned up a few times. The CDR3 sequence is CSARPGSYHNEQFF. In DNA, the CDR3 is TGCAGTGCCCGACCGGGCAGCTACCACAATGAGCAGTTCTTC. J is TRBJ2-1 and V is TRBV20-1; D gene unclear. CDR3 length: 14 residues. Trimming pared 6 bases from V and 5 bases from J, leaving 17 bases between. Germline V gives CDR1 DFQATT, CDR2 SNEGSKA (reference sequence).

This clonotype was recorded a few times. V and J are TRBV6-2 or TRBV6-3 and TRBJ2-7; 10 bases match TRBD2. V was clipped by 6 bases and J by 7 bases; unmatched bases: 3. Germline lookup yields CDR1 MNHEY and CDR2 SVGEGT. The CDR3 length is 12 residues. The CDR3 loop is CASRGLAREQYF. The CDR3 coding sequence is TGTGCCAGCAGGGGACTAGCGCGGGAGCAGTACTTC.

This clonotype was counted many times. J is TRBJ2-5 and V is TRBV7-9; either TRBD1 or TRBD2 may fit D (5 bases each). Germline V lookup: CDR1 SEHNR, CDR2 FQNEAQ (reference sequence). Deletions cut 8 bases from V and 4 bases from J, with 23 bases between. The CDR3 has 16 amino acids. The chain's CDR3 is CASEEGRRRSGETQYF. For the CDR3, the DNA is TGTGCCAGCGAAGAGGGGCGGAGGAGGTCTGGAGAGACCCAGTACTTC.

This clonotype has just a few counts. The chain recombines TRBV20-1 with TRBJ2-2; D could derive from TRBD1 or TRBD2 (6 bases each). Trimming stripped 2 bases from V and 0 bases from J, with 10 bases between. The CDR3 is 15 residues long. Germline-derived CDR1 and CDR2 are DFQATT and SNEGSKA (reference sequence). The CDR3 spells CSARSGGANTGELFF. CDR3 nucleotides: TGCAGTGCTAGATCCGGGGGCGCGAACACCGGGGAGCTGTTTTTT.

There are many counts of this clonotype. The chain couples TRBV6-1 to TRBJ2-5; 7 positions match TRBD2. Germline V lookup: CDR1 MNHNS, CDR2 SASEGT. With V trimmed by 6 bases and J by 2 bases, 9 bases remained unmatched. The CDR3 consists of 15 residues. CDR3: CASRPPGAGQETQYF. The DNA for the CDR3 is TGTGCCAGCAGACCCCCCGGAGCGGGACAAGAGACCCAGTACTTC.